Described below is a single T cell receptor beta chain sequence and its context. Antigen: not known. This entry belongs to a study of Tregs in tolerant kidney transplant recipients. Study overall: CD4+CD25+CD127- cells came from roughly three-day belatacept mixed lymphocyte reactions, some with approximately five-day graft donor restimulation. Recipient cells were told from donor cells by antibody staining.

Using immunoSEQ multiplex PCR, the repertoire was profiled, and TCRdb retains in-frame clones only, with some absent. The data contain about 44,000 clones, about 95% of them singletons. V dropped 8 bases and J dropped 5 bases, with 19 bases sitting between them. CDR3 size: 15 residues. The germline V gene encodes CDR1 ENHRY and CDR2 SYGVKD. General observations from the study: This study did not directly address biological reproducibility. The small number of patients limits these findings pending further validation.

The TCR sequence derives from a human donor in good health. The chain has TRBV10-3 and TRBJ1-3; D is ambiguous. Input material: Tregs from blood cultured with allogeneic cells. The CDR3 protein is CAISFEATARNTIYF. The CDR3 DNA follows: TGTGCCATCTCCTTCGAAGCTACTGCCCGAAACACCATATATTTT.